This T cell receptor (beta chain) was identified in a study of radiation and T cells in renal cell carcinoma. Comment on this clone: The antigen remains undetermined.

Notes on the study in general: Baseline intratumoral clonotype presence is unknown without pretreatment biopsies.

The CDR3 covers 13 residues. The ends were cut back, 7 bases at V and 7 bases at J, with 13 bases in the middle. Germline V gene data show CDR1 as MNHEY and CDR2 as SVGAGI. This table comes from immunoSEQ multiplex PCR, and its TCRdb copy is limited to in-frame clones, with some not included. The sample yields 150,000 or so clones, about nine tenths seen once. As for time point: blood 4 weeks post-SBRT, at nephrectomy. Described treatment: 15 Gy SBRT to primary tumor, nephrectomy 4 weeks later. Sequenced here: blood, sampled from a patient whose treatment included radiotherapy and nephrectomy. This receptor was obtained from a woman in her fifties or sixties with renal cell carcinoma. The gene calls are TRBV6-5 and TRBJ2-2; D not certain. CDR3 DNA sequence: TGTGCCAGCACCGTTAGACTGGACGGGGAGCTGTTTTTT. This encodes CASTVRLDGELFF.